These 14 T cell receptor beta chains share one sample of origin, sequenced in a study of OX40 agonist ivuxolimab in advanced cancers. TCRdb keeps only in-frame clones here, not all; method: immunoSEQ multiplex PCR. The repertoire holds around 12,000 clones, with approximately 82% as singletons. The specimen was CD4+ or CD8+ T cells sorted from blood, collected in a trial of the OX40 agonist ivuxolimab. The receptors come from an adult with an advanced solid tumor such as melanoma, head and neck, liver or kidney cancer.

This clone counts as medium-sized. The chain couples TRBV4-3 to TRBJ2-1, with TRBD2 identical over 7 bases. Losses at the gene ends were 3 bases for V and 6 bases for J; bases not matched to a gene: 8. CDR1 LGHNA and CDR2 YSLEER come from the germline V gene. This CDR3 contains 15 residues. Written as DNA, the CDR3 is TGCGCCAGCAGCCACCTAGCGGATACCGCCAATGAGCAGTTCTTC. Its translation is CASSHLADTANEQFF.

The V call is TRBV19, the J call TRBJ2-7; tentative D call: TRBD2 (6 bases). Germline loops: CDR1 LNHDA, CDR2 SQIVND (reference sequence). The CDR3 covers 13 residues. V gave up 5 bases and J gave up 3 bases, with 11 bases separating them. Written as DNA, the CDR3 is TGTGCCAGTAGTGCCGGGAGCCTCTACGAGCAGTACTTC. Its protein product is CASSAGSLYEQYF.

The table lists this clone with a count of one. V usage is TRBV11-2 and J usage is TRBJ2-7; TRBD1 is a possible D gene (6 bases). The CDR3 totals 15 residues. V lost 4 bases, J lost 3 bases, and 16 bases lay in between. CDR1 is SGHAT and CDR2 is FQNNGV in the germline V gene. DNA for the CDR3: TGTGCCAGCAGCTCTCTCCGGGACAAATACTACGAGCAGTACTTC. Its protein product is CASSSLRDKYYEQYF.

The V call is TRBV21-1, the J call TRBJ1-1. TRBV21-1 is reported as a pseudogene. The CDR3 length is 16 residues. As DNA, the CDR3 is TGTGCCAGCAGCAATCGGTTGCGACTTCTGAACACTGAAGCTTTCTTT. This codes for CASSNRLRLLNTEAFF.

This chain links TRBV4-1 with TRBJ1-5; 7 nucleotides agree with TRBD1. V gave up 0 bases and J gave up 5 bases; unmatched junction bases: 13. The CDR3 is 18 amino acids. The germline V gene encodes CDR1 MGHRA and CDR2 YSYEKL. The CDR3 DNA reads TGCGCCAGCAGCCAAGATCCCGGACAGGCCCAACGGCATCAGCCCCAGCATTTT. Protein product: CASSQDPGQAQRHQPQHF.

In this sample, this clone turned up a few times. This rearrangement joins TRBV2 to TRBJ1-2; D gene unclear. The V end lost 7 bases, the J end lost 0 bases, and 12 bases lay between the germline ends. The V gene's germline CDR1 is SNHLY and CDR2 FYNNEI. The CDR3 totals 14 residues. In DNA, the CDR3 is TGTGCCAGCAAATATAGGACGGCTAACTATGGCTACACCTTC. Residues: CASKYRTANYGYTF.

The genes are TRBV10-2 and TRBJ2-3, with D possibly TRBD1 on 5 matching bases. The germline V gene encodes CDR1 WSHSY and CDR2 SAAADI. CDR3 length equals 13 residues. Deletions cut 8 bases from V and 6 bases from J, with 15 bases between. Here the CDR3 reads CASLGRVRDTQYF. In DNA form, the CDR3 reads TGCGCCAGCCTGGGCAGGGTGCGGGATACGCAGTATTTT.

J is TRBJ1-2 and V is TRBV27, with D possibly being TRBD1 (5 bases). CDR1 and CDR2 from the germline V gene are MNHEY and SMNVEV (reference sequence). V was cut by 5 bases and J by 5 bases, with 18 bases left in between. This CDR3 is 15 amino acids long. This CDR3 reads CASSLGLTGVYGYTF. DNA of the CDR3: TGTGCCAGCAGTCTGGGGCTAACGGGAGTGTATGGCTACACCTTC.

The V call is TRBV6-1, the J call TRBJ2-3, with TRBD1 identical over 8 bases. This CDR3 spans 15 amino acids. V shed 2 bases and J 4 bases; nucleotides not matched to a gene: 5. Germline-derived CDR1 and CDR2 are MNHNS and SASEGT. The CDR3 DNA reads TGTGCCAGCAGTGAAAGGGCAGGGGGCGCAGATACGCAGTATTTT. This codes for CASSERAGGADTQYF.

The J gene is TRBJ2-3, the V gene TRBV5-8, with D unclear. The CDR3 extends over 15 amino acids. V lost 2 bases and J 2 bases, leaving 12 bases between the germline ends. Germline CDR1 is SGHTS and CDR2 is YDEGEE. The CDR3 nucleotides are TGTGCCAGCAGCTTAGGAACAGCTTCCACAGATACGCAGTATTTT. It translates to CASSLGTASTDTQYF. Drawing the rest from reference TRBV5-8 and TRBJ2-3, the complete variable domain is EAGVTQSPTHLIKTRGQQATLRCSPISGHTSVYWYQQALGLGLQFLLWYDEGEERNRGNFPPRFSGRQFPNYSSELNVNALELEDSALYLCASSLGTASTDTQYFGPGTRLTVL.

The chain combines TRBV9 with TRBJ2-5; 13 bases match TRBD2. V gave up 4 bases and J gave up 1 base; unmatched junction bases: 13. This CDR3 region has 19 residues. Germline loops: CDR1 SGDLS, CDR2 YYNGEE. The CDR3 spells CASSLRGLAGEGAQETQYF. The DNA for the CDR3 is TGTGCCAGCAGCTTACGTGGACTAGCGGGAGAGGGGGCCCAAGAGACCCAGTACTTC.

The rearrangement joins TRBV4-2 to TRBJ2-3; possible D gene TRBD2, 5 bases. Germline CDR1 and CDR2: LGHNA and YNFKEQ. V was trimmed by 6 bases and J by 3 bases, leaving 16 bases between them. The CDR3 extends over 15 amino acids. The CDR3 sequence is CASSQSRGETDTQYF. Here the CDR3 DNA reads TGTGCCAGCAGTCAATCTCGGGGTGAGACAGATACGCAGTATTTT.

V usage is TRBV9 and J usage is TRBJ2-5, with 8 bases identical to TRBD2. Trimming took 0 bases from V and 1 from J; bases not matched to a gene: 5. CDR3 length: 16 residues. Per germline, CDR1 SGDLS and CDR2 YYNGEE. The CDR3 nucleotides read TGTGCCAGCAGCGTAGGTTCCAGCGGGGGCCAAGAGACCCAGTACTTC. This translates into CASSVGSSGGQETQYF.

The chain is built from TRBV7-9 and TRBJ1-1; a possible D gene is TRBD1 (6 bases). The CDR3 sequence is 12 residues long. The V gene lost 5 bases and the J gene lost 6 bases, with 10 bases spanning the gap. Germline CDR1 and CDR2: SEHNR and FQNEAQ (reference sequence). CDR3 sequence: CASSRTGSEAFF. CDR3 nucleotide sequence: TGTGCCAGCAGCCGAACAGGGTCTGAAGCTTTCTTT.